The rows below give T cell receptor beta chains drawn from one sample of a study of blood T cell repertoires in COVID-19. Sequenced by immunoSEQ multiplex PCR; TCRdb stores in-frame clones only, minus some. Altogether 250,000 to 300,000 clones are present, roughly 89% being singletons, with the ten largest covering about 4.2%. Material: peripheral blood. Source of these receptors: a man aged 35 to 55 with acute or convalescent COVID-19. Each CDR3 is given with its conserved first and last residue. A D gene is named only where the DNA matches it firmly.

v_call: TRBV19; d_call: -; j_call: TRBJ1-5; cdr3_aa: CACRVGWPGNQPQHF
v_call: TRBV11-2; d_call: TRBD1; j_call: TRBJ2-2; cdr3_aa: CASSSGTGTGELFF
v_call: TRBV27; d_call: -; j_call: TRBJ1-5; cdr3_aa: CASSLIGQPQHF
v_call: TRBV9; d_call: TRBD1; j_call: TRBJ1-1; cdr3_aa: CASSVGAGGKAFF
v_call: TRBV11-2; d_call: -; j_call: TRBJ2-7; cdr3_aa: CASRYATGSDSYEQYF
v_call: TRBV19; d_call: -; j_call: TRBJ1-4; cdr3_aa: CASRELGATNEKLFF
v_call: TRBV5-1; d_call: -; j_call: TRBJ1-1; cdr3_aa: CASSLASVGNTEAFF
v_call: TRBV7-2; d_call: -; j_call: TRBJ2-1; cdr3_aa: CASSLGRDNEQFF
v_call: TRBV3-1/TRBV3-2; d_call: -; j_call: TRBJ1-4; cdr3_aa: CASSQVPRVNEKLFF
v_call: TRBV5-1; d_call: -; j_call: TRBJ2-3; cdr3_aa: CASSLGSGGGTDTQYF
v_call: TRBV6-1; d_call: -; j_call: TRBJ2-3; cdr3_aa: CASSEASAGPTDTQYF
v_call: TRBV5-5; d_call: -; j_call: TRBJ2-1; cdr3_aa: CASSYGLIRNEQFF
v_call: TRBV27; d_call: -; j_call: TRBJ1-2; cdr3_aa: CASSPVGIRGYTF